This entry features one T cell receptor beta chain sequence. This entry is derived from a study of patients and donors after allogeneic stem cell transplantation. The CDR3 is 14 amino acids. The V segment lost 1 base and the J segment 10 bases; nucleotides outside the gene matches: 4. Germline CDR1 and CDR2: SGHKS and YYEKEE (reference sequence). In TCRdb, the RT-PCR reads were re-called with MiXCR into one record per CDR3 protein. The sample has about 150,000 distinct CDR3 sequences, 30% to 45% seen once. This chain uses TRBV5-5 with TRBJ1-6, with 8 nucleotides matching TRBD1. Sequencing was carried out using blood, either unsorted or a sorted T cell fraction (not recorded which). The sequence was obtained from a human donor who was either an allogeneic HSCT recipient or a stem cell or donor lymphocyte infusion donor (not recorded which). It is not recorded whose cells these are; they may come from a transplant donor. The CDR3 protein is CASSLPTGVSPLHF. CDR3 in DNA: TGTGCCAGCAGCTTGCCGACAGGGGTCTCACCCCTCCACTTT. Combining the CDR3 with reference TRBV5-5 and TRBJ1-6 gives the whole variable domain DAGVTQSPTHLIKTRGQQVTLRCSPISGHKSVSWYQQVLGQGPQFIFQYYEKEERGRGNFPDRFSARQFPNYSSELNVNALLLGDSALYLCASSLPTGVSPLHFGNGTRLTVT.